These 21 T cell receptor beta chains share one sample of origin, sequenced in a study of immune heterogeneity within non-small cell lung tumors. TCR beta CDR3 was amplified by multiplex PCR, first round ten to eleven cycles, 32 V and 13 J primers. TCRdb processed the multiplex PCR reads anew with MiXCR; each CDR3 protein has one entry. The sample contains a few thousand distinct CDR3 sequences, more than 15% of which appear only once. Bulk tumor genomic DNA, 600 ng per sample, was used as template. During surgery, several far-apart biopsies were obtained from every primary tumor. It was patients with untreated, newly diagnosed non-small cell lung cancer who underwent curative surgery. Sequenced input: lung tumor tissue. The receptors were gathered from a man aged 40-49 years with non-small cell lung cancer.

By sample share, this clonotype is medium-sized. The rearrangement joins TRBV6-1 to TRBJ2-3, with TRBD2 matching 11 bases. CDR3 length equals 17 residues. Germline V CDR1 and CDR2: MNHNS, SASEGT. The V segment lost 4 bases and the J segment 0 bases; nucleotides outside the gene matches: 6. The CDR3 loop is CASSARLAGTSTDTQYF. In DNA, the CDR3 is TGTGCCAGCAGTGCTCGACTAGCGGGGACAAGCACAGATACGCAGTATTTT.

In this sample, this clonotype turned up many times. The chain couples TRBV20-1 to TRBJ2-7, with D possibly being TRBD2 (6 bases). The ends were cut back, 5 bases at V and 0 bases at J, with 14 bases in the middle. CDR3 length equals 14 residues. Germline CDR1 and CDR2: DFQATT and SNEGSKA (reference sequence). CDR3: CSARDFSSSYEQYF. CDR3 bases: TGCAGTGCTCGGGACTTTTCCAGCTCCTACGAGCAGTACTTC.

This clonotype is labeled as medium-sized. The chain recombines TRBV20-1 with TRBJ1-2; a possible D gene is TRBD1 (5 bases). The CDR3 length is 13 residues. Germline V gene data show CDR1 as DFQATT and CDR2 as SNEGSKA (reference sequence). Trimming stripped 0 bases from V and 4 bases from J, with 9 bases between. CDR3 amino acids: CSAREGQSYGYTF. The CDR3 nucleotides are TGCAGTGCTAGAGAGGGGCAGAGCTATGGCTACACCTTC.

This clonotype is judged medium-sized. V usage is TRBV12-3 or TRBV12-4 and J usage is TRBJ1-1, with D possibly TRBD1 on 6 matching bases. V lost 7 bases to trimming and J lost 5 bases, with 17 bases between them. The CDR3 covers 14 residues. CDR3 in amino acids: CASTLGGRGTEAFF. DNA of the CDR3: TGTGCCAGCACCCTGGGGGGGCGGGGGACTGAAGCTTTCTTT.

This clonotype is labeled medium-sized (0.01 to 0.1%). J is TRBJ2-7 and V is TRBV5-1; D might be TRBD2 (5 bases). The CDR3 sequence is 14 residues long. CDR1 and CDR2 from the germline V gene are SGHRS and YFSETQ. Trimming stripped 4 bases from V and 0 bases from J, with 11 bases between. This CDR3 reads CASSRGLFSYEQYF. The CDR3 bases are TGCGCCAGCAGCCGAGGACTGTTCTCCTACGAGCAGTACTTC.

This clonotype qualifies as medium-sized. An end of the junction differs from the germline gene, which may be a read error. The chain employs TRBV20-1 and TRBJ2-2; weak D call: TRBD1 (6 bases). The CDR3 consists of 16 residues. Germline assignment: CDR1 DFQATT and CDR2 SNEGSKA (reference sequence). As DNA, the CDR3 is TGCAGTGCTCGAGAAACTACCAAGGGGGACACCGGGGAGCTGTTTTTT. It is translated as CSARETTKGDTGELFF.

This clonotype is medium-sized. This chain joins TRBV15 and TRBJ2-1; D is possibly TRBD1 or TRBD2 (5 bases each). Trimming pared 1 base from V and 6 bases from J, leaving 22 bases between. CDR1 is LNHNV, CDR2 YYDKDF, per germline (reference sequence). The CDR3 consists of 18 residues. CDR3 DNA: TGTGCCACCAGCAGAGTAGAGGGGCTTTGGTTGGGAAGCAATGAGCAGTTCTTC. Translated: CATSRVEGLWLGSNEQFF. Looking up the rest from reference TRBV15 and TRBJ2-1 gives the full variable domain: DAMVIQNPRYQVTQFGKPVTLSCSQTLNHNVMYWYQQKSSQAPKLLFHYYDKDFNNEADTPDNFQSRRPNTSFCFLDIRSPGLGDTAMYLCATSRVEGLWLGSNEQFFGPGTRLTVL.

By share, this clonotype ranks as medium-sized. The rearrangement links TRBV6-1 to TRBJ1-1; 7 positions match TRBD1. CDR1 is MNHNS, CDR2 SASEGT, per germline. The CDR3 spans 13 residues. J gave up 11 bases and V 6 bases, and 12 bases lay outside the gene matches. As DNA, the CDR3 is TGTGCCAGCAGAATCAGGACAGGCCGGGCGGCTTTCTTT. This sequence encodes CASRIRTGRAAFF.

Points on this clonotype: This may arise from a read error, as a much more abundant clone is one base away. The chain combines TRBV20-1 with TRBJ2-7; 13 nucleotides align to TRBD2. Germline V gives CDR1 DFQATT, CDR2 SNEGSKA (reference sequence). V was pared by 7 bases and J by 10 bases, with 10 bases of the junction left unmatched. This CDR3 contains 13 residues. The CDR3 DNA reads TGCAGTGGGGGGGGACTAGCGGGGTTCGATCAGTACTTC. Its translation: CSGGGLAGFDQYF.

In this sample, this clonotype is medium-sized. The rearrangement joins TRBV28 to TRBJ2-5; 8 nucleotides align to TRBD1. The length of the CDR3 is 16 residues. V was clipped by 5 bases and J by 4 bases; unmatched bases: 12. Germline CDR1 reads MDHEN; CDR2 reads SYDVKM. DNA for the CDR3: TGTGCCAGCAGTACCTTGGGGACAGGAGGACGAGAGACCCAGTACTTC. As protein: CASSTLGTGGRETQYF.

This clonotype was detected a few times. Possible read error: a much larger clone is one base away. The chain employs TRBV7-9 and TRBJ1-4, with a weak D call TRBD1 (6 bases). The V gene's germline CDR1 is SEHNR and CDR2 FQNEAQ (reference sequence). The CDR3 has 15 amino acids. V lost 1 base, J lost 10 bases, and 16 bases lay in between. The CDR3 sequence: CASSLVQGSDGKLFF. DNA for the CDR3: TGTGCCAGCAGCTTAGTACAGGGATCAGATGGAAAACTGTTTTTT.

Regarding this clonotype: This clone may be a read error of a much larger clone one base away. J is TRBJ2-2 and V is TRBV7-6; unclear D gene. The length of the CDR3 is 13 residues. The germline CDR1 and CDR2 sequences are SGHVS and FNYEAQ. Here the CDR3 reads CDSSLFSTGELFF. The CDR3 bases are TGTGACAGCAGCTTATTTAGTACCGGGGAGCTGTTTTTT.

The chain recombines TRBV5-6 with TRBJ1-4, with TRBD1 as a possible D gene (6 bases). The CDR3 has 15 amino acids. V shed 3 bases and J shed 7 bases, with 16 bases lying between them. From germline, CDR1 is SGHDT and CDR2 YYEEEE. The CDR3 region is CASSSGTIVREKLFF. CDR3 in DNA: TGTGCCAGCAGCTCCGGGACAATAGTGCGTGAAAAACTGTTTTTT.

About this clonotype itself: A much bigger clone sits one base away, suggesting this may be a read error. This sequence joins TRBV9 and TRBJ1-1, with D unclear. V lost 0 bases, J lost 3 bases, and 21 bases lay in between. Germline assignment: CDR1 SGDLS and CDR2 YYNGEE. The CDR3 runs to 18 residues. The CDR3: CASSVAPTGDWGDTEAFF. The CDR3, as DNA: TGTGCCAGCAGCGTAGCACCGACGGGTGATTGGGGAGACACTGAAGCTTTCTTT.

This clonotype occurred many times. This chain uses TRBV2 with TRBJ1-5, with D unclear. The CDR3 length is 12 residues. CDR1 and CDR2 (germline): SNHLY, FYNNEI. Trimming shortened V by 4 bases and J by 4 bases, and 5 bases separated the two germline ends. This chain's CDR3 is CASSAFNQPQHF. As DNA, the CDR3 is TGTGCCAGCAGTGCGTTTAATCAGCCCCAGCATTTT.

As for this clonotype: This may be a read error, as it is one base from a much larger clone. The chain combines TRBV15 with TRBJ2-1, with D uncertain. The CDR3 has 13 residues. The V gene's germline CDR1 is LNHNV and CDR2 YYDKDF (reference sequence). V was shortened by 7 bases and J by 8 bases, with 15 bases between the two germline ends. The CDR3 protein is CATIIKKGYEQFF. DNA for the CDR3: TGTGCCACCATCATTAAGAAGGGCTATGAGCAGTTCTTC.

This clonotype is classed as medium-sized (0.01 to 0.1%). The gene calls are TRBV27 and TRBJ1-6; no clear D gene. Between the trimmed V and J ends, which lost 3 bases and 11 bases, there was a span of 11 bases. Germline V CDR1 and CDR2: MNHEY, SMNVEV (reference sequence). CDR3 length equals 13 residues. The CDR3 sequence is CASSFSVVPPLHF. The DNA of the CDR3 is TGTGCCAGCAGTTTCTCGGTCGTTCCACCCCTCCACTTT.

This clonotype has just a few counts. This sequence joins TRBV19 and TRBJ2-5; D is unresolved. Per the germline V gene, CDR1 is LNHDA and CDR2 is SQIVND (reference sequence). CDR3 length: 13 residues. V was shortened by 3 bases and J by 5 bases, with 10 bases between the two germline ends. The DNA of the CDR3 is TGTGCCAGTAGTATCCAGACATGGGAGACCCAGTACTTC. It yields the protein CASSIQTWETQYF.

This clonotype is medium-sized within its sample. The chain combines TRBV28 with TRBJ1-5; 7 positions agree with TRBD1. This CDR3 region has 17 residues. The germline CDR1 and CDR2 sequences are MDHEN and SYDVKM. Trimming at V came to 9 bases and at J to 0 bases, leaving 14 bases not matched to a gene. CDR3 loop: CASYGRSGQYSNQPQHF. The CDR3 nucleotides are TGTGCCAGTTACGGTCGGTCGGGACAGTATAGCAATCAGCCCCAGCATTTT.

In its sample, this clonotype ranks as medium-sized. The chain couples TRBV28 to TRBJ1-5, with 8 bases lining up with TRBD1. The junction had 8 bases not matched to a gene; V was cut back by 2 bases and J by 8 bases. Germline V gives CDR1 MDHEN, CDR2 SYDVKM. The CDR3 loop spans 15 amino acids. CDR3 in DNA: TGTGCCAGCAGTTTAGCAGGGGGCGATCGTAAGCCCCAGCATTTT. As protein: CASSLAGGDRKPQHF. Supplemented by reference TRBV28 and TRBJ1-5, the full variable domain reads DVKVTQSSRYLVKRTGEKVFLECVQDMDHENMFWYRQDPGLGLRLIYFSYDVKMKEKGDIPEGYSVSREKKERFSLILESASTNQTSMYLCASSLAGGDRKPQHFGDGTRLSIL.

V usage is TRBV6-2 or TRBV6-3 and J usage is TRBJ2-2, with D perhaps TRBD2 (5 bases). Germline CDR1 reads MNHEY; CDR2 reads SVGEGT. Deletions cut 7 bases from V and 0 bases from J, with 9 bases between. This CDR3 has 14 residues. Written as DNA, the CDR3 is TGTGCCAGCACGGTACTAGCGAACACCGGGGAGCTGTTTTTT. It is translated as CASTVLANTGELFF.